Below are 10 T cell receptor beta chains sequenced from a single sample in a study of Graves' ophthalmopathy and Graves' hyperthyroidism (dated by TCRdb to the late 2010s). The reads were generated on an Illumina HiSeq 2000. For repertoire sequencing, the TCR beta CDR3 regions were amplified from RNA transcripts. HTBI primers and the Qiagen OneStep RT-PCR kit were used in a first-round RT-PCR, which was followed by a second-round multiplex PCR, size selection and purification. The public reads were quality trimmed at Q25 with fastp and then assembled into clones with MiXCR by TCRdb, keeping productive beta chains. Records with the same CDR3 protein are collapsed into one entry carrying the most frequent genes and DNA. In this sample the table shows about 700,000 distinct CDR3 sequences, 40% of which occur a single time. 40% to 45% of the sample comes from the top ten. The specimen was peripheral blood. These receptors were obtained from an adult man with Graves' ophthalmopathy.

This clonotype was seen many times. The chain joins TRBV24-1 to TRBJ2-5, with a weak D call TRBD2 (5 bases). The germline V and J ends were trimmed by 4 bases and 2 bases, with 7 bases remaining between them. The CDR3 covers 13 residues. Germline loops: CDR1 KGHDR, CDR2 SFDVKD. The CDR3 sequence: CATSDSGQETQYF. The CDR3 DNA is TGTGCCACCAGTGACAGCGGTCAAGAGACCCAGTACTTC.

V gene TRBV27 combines with J gene TRBJ1-1; TRBD1 agrees at 11 bases. V lost 8 bases to trimming and J lost 9 bases; unmatched junction nucleotides: 2. Germline CDR1 MNHEY, CDR2 SMNVEV (reference sequence). This CDR3 contains 11 residues. The DNA of the CDR3 is TGTGCCAGCGGACAGGGGGCGAAAGCTTTCTTT. Translation gives CASGQGAKAFF.

About this clonotype itself: A much larger clonotype is one base distant, so this may be a read error. V is TRBV9 and J is TRBJ1-5; D gene unclear. V dropped 4 bases and J dropped 8 bases, with 13 bases sitting between them. The CDR3 has 13 amino acids. Germline V gene lookup returns CDR1 SGDLS and CDR2 YYNGEE. CDR3 nucleotide sequence: TGTGCCAGCAGCTTACGTCCGGGGAAGCCCCAGCATTTT. Its translation: CASSLRPGKPQHF.

About this clonotype: This may come from a read error, since a much larger clone is one base off. The V call is TRBV10-3, the J call TRBJ2-7, with a possible D match to TRBD1 (6 bases). Deletions cut 4 bases from V and 7 bases from J, with 20 bases between. This CDR3 is built from 15 residues. Germline loops: CDR1 ENHRY, CDR2 SYGVKD. Written as DNA, the CDR3 is TGTGCCATCAGTGGATCCCTGGACAGCTTCTGGGAGCAGTACTTC. Translating gives CAISGSLDSFWEQYF.

The table lists this clonotype with a count of one. The V gene is TRBV30, the J gene TRBJ1-1; D unresolved. Trimming left V 1 base short and J 2 bases short, with 11 bases between. CDR3 length: 14 amino acids. Germline CDR1 GTSNPN, CDR2 SVGIG (reference sequence). The CDR3 DNA reads TGTGCCTGGAGTGAGGGAAGACGTAACACTGAAGCTTTCTTT. This sequence encodes CAWSEGRRNTEAFF.

V and J are TRBV9 and TRBJ1-1, with D possibly being TRBD1 (6 bases). V was cut by 0 bases and J by 4 bases, with 13 bases left in between. CDR3 size: 15 residues. Germline lookup yields CDR1 SGDLS and CDR2 YYNGEE. The CDR3 DNA follows: TGTGCCAGCAGCGTAGAACAGGGAGGTCCCACTGAAGCTTTCTTT. This encodes CASSVEQGGPTEAFF. The whole variable domain, remainder taken from reference TRBV9 and TRBJ1-1, is DSGVTQTPKHLITATGQRVTLRCSPRSGDLSVYWYQQSLDQGLQFLIQYYNGEERAKGNILERFSAQQFPDLHSELNLSSLELGDSALYFCASSVEQGGPTEAFFGQGTRLTVV.

In the case of this clonotype: The junction departs from germline at one end; a sequencing error may be responsible. The chain links TRBV10-3 to TRBJ1-2, with 10 bases fitting TRBD1. The CDR3 runs 16 residues. Germline CDR1 and CDR2: ENHRY and SYGVKD. The CDR3 spells CASSLVSGQGIYGYTF. The CDR3 region has the DNA TGTGCCAGCAGTTTAGTGTCGGGACAGGGGATCTATGGCTACACCTTC.

This clonotype occurred a few times. The gene calls are TRBV7-8 and TRBJ1-2; D is perhaps TRBD1 (6 bases). The CDR3 spans 15 residues. Germline V CDR1 and CDR2: SGHVS, FQNEAQ. Trimming stripped 5 bases from V and 2 bases from J, with 15 bases between. In DNA, the CDR3 is TGTGCCAGCAGCAAAGGGGGGGCGGCGAACTATGGCTACACCTTC. Its protein product is CASSKGGAANYGYTF.

The chain links TRBV7-2 to TRBJ2-1; 9 nucleotides align to TRBD1. The germline gives CDR1 SGHTA, CDR2 FQGNSA. With V trimmed by 3 bases and J by 7 bases, 7 bases remained unmatched. The CDR3 has 15 amino acids. The CDR3 DNA sequence: TGTGCCAGCAGCTTCGGGACAGGGTATGAAAATGAGCAGTTCTTC. This sequence encodes CASSFGTGYENEQFF.

The genes are TRBV9 and TRBJ2-7, with TRBD1 matching over 7 bases. This CDR3 is 14 amino acids long. With V trimmed by 4 bases and J by 0 bases, 4 bases remained unmatched. Germline CDR1 is SGDLS and CDR2 is YYNGEE. CDR3 in amino acids: CASSIRDSSYEQYF. As DNA, the CDR3 is TGTGCCAGCAGCATCCGGGACAGCTCCTACGAGCAGTACTTC.